The present T cell receptor beta chain was sequenced within a study of T cells in localized non-small cell lung cancer. Whole-study findings and limits: Longer overall survival accompanied higher blood T cell density. Tumor trailed uninvolved adjacent lung in T cell clonality, which peaked there.

Some clones are missing from TCRdb's copy, which holds only in-frame ones; the method was immunoSEQ multiplex PCR. The sample shows about 75,000 clones, around 82% of them seen only once. CDR3 size: 13 residues. With 4 bases removed from V and 4 bases from J, the gap between germline ends came to 9 bases. The germline V gene encodes CDR1 SEHNR and CDR2 FQNEAQ (reference sequence). On this clone: Its antigen is unidentified.

The source was peripheral blood, collected before any cancer treatment. The chain employs TRBV7-9 and TRBJ2-3; D ambiguous. The origin of this receptor is a female donor of 60 years or more with stage I lung adenocarcinoma. In nucleotides, the CDR3 is TGTGCCAGCAGCTGGGGAAGTGCAGATACGCAGTATTTT. It specifies CASSWGSADTQYF.